Listed below are T cell receptor beta chains from one sample, sequenced in a study of human T cells and chemical hapten exposure. TCRdb re-analysed the RACE reads in MiXCR, keeping a single row per CDR3 protein. The table lists tens of thousands of distinct CDR3 sequences, less than 15% of them singletons. The sample consisted of whole blood, taken in connection with sensitization to the hapten diphenylcyclopropenone (DPC). The receptors originated from a woman aged 40 to 50 with alopecia areata. Some clones in this sample may be carry-over from other donors' samples. The CDR3 runs from the conserved cysteine through the conserved F or W. Fields, in order: CDR3 protein, V gene, clone size, J gene. Not every row has a clone size; where given, it reads once, few, many or a size class.

CDR3: CASSLETPGTEAFF
V: TRBV5-1
size: many
J: TRBJ1-1

CDR3: CASGSNGGTEAFF
V: TRBV7-9
size: many
J: TRBJ1-1

CDR3: CASSVGQGTDTQYF
V: TRBV6-4
size: many
J: TRBJ2-3

CDR3: CSVESRVTQYF
V: TRBV20-1
size: many
J: TRBJ2-3

CDR3: CASRNEVPYEQYF
V: TRBV6-5
size: .
J: TRBJ2-7

CDR3: CASSLKGGRDLNSPLHF
V: TRBV12-3/TRBV12-4
size: many
J: TRBJ1-6

CDR3: CASSFDSGAATDTQYF
V: TRBV7-9
size: many
J: TRBJ2-3

CDR3: CASSLPDSLSKAFF
V: TRBV28
size: .
J: TRBJ1-1

CDR3: CASSFPQHNYGYTF
V: TRBV28
size: .
J: TRBJ1-2

CDR3: CSVGVHGTQKRGYTF
V: TRBV29-1
size: few
J: TRBJ1-2

CDR3: CAISEEGHQAQYF
V: TRBV10-3
size: many
J: TRBJ2-5

CDR3: CASSLLRVVDEQFF
V: TRBV12-3/TRBV12-4
size: many
J: TRBJ2-1

CDR3: CASASIGTAEQFF
V: TRBV3-1
size: once
J: TRBJ2-1

CDR3: CASSGLNTEAFF
V: TRBV12-3/TRBV12-4
size: few
J: TRBJ1-1

CDR3: CASSHRLGMSEQFF
V: TRBV6-2/TRBV6-3
size: many
J: TRBJ2-1

CDR3: CASSLEGIQPQHF
V: TRBV5-1
size: .
J: TRBJ1-5

CDR3: CASSSRQGTRGAFF
V: TRBV12-3/TRBV12-4
size: .
J: TRBJ1-1

CDR3: CASSSSGGMGTEAFF
V: TRBV5-1
size: .
J: TRBJ1-1

CDR3: CAIRGEREFDEQFF
V: TRBV10-3
size: .
J: TRBJ2-1

CDR3: CASSYSYTGATIRGDYGYTF
V: TRBV6-5
size: many
J: TRBJ1-2

CDR3: CASSLMMGGNTGELFF
V: TRBV7-6
size: many
J: TRBJ2-2

CDR3: CASSLEDRSDEQFF
V: TRBV19
size: .
J: TRBJ2-1

CDR3: CASSAGQGARDTQYF
V: TRBV2
size: few
J: TRBJ2-3

CDR3: CASSYSVAEQYF
V: TRBV6-2/TRBV6-3
size: many
J: TRBJ2-7

CDR3: CSARLSGRTGELFF
V: TRBV29-1
size: .
J: TRBJ2-2

CDR3: CASSLAGTNYEQYF
V: TRBV7-2
size: few
J: TRBJ2-7

CDR3: CASRTLGPPDTQYF
V: TRBV6-6
size: many
J: TRBJ2-3

CDR3: CASSLVWGGETQYF
V: TRBV7-2
size: .
J: TRBJ2-5